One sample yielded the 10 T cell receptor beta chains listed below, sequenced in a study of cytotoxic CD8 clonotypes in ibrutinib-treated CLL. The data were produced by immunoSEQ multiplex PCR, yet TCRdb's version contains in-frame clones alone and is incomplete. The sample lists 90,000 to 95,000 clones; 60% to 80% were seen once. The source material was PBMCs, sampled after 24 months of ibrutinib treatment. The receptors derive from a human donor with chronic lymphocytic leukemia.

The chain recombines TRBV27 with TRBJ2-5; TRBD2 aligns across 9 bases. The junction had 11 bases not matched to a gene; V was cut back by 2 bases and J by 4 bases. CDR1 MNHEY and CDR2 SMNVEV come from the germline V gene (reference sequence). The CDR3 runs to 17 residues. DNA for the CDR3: TGTGCCAGCAGTTTACGGGGGTTTGGAGCGGGAGGAGAGACCCAGTACTTC. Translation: CASSLRGFGAGGETQYF.

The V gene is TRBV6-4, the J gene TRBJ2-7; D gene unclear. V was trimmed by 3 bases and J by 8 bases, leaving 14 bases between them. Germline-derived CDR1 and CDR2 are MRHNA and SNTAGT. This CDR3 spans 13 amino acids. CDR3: CASSDEPLGKQYF. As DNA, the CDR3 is TGTGCCAGCAGTGATGAACCCTTGGGTAAGCAGTACTTC.

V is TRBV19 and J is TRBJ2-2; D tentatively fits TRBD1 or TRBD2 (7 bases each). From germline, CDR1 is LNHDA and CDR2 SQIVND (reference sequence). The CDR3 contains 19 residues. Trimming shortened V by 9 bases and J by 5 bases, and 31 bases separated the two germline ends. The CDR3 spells CASRAGGVLPTSETGELFF. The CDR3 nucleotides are TGTGCCAGCCGGGCAGGGGGTGTCCTTCCCACTAGCGAGACCGGGGAGCTGTTTTTT.

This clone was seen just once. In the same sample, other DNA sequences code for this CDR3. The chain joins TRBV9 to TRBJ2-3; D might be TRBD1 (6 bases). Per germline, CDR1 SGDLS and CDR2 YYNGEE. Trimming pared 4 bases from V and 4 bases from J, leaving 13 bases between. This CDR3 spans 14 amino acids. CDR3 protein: CASSRGQGPDTQYF. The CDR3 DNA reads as TGTGCCAGCAGCCGAGGGCAGGGGCCAGATACGCAGTATTTT.

The CDR3 reads CATRGGAREQYF. CDR3 nucleotide sequence: TGTGCTACCAGAGGGGGAGCGCGAGAGCAGTACTTC. The chain recombines TRBV6-6 with TRBJ2-7, with D maybe TRBD1 (6 bases). This CDR3 has 12 residues. CDR1 and CDR2 from the germline V gene are MNHNY and SVGAGI (reference sequence).

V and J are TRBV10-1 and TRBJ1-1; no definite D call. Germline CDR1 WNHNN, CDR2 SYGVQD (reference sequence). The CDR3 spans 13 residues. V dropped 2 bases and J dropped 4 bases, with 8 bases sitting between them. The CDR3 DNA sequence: TGCGCCAGCAGTGAGCGACGGGCCACTGAAGCTTTCTTT. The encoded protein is CASSERRATEAFF.

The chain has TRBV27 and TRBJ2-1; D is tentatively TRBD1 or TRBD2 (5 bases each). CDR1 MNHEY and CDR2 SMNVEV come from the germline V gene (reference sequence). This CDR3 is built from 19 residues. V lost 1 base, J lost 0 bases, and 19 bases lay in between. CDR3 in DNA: TGTGCCAGCAGTTTATTGGGTAGGGACCGGCGCAGCTCCTACAATGAGCAGTTCTTC. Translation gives CASSLLGRDRRSSYNEQFF.

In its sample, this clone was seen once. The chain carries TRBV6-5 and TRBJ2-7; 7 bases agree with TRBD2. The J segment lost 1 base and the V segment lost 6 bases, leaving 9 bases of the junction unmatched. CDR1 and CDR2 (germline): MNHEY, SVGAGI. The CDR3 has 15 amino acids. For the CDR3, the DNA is TGTGCCAGCAGAAAGTCTAGCGGTCATTCCTACGAGCAGTACTTC. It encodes CASRKSSGHSYEQYF.

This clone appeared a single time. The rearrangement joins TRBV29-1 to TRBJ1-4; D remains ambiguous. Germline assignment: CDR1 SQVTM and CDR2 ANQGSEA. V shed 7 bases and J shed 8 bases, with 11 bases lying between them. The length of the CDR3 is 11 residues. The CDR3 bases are TGCAGCGGTGGGATGGGGGAAAAACTGTTTTTT. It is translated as CSGGMGEKLFF.

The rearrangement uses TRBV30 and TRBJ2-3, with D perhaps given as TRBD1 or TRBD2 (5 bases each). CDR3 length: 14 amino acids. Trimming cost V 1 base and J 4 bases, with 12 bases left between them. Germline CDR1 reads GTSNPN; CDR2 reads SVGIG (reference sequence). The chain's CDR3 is CAWSGGTGSDTQYF. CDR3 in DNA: TGTGCCTGGAGTGGTGGGACGGGCTCAGATACGCAGTATTTT.